This T cell receptor (beta chain) was sequenced in a study of vaccination effects on CD4 cells after COVID-19. Method: immunoSEQ multiplex PCR; TCRdb's copy keeps in-frame clones and lacks some. The sample holds some 14,000 clones, approximately 70% seen once. With regard to this clone: The antigen is unknown.

In germline, CDR1 is SNHLY, CDR2 FYNNEI. Trimming removed 5 bases at V and 7 bases at J, with 17 bases between. The length of the CDR3 is 15 residues. Before sequencing took place, the ViraFEST assay used viral peptide pools to expand antigen-specific CD4+ T cells. Culturing for roughly 10 days preceded CD4+ T cell isolation. Participants received two doses of either the BNT162b2 or mRNA-1273 vaccine. This TCR came from a human donor who received a COVID-19 vaccine. Sequenced material: CD4+ T cells from PBMCs cultured with HCoV-NL63 spike peptides, taken after COVID-19 vaccination. The chain carries TRBV2 and TRBJ1-4, with a weak D call TRBD1 (5 bases). The CDR3 DNA follows: TGTGCCAGCAGTACCACAGGTAGCGCGGGTGAAAAACTGTTTTTT. Its protein product is CASSTTGSAGEKLFF.